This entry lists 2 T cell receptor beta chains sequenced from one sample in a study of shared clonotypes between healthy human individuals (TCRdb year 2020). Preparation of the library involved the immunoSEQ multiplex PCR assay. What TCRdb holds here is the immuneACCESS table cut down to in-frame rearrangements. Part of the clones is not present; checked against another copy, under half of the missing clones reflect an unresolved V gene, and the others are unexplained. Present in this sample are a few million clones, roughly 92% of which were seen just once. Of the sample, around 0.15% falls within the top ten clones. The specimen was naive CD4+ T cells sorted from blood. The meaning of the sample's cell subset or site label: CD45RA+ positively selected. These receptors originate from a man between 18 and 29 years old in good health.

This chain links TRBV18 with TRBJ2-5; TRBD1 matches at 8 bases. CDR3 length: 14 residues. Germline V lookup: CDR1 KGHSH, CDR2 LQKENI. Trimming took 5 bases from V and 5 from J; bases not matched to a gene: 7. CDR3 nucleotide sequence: TGTGCCAGCTCAATTCAGGGGGCTGGGGAGACCCAGTACTTC. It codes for CASSIQGAGETQYF.

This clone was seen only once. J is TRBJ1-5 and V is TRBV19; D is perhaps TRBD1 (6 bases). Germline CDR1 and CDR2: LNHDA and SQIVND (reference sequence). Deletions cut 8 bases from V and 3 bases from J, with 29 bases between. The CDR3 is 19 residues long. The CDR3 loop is CASQYRGARTDLNNQPQHF. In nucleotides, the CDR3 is TGTGCCAGTCAGTACCGGGGGGCACGAACCGATCTGAACAATCAGCCCCAGCATTTT. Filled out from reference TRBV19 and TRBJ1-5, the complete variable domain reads DGGITQSPKYLFRKEGQNVTLSCEQNLNHDAMYWYRQDPGQGLRLIYYSQIVNDFQKGDIAEGYSVSREKKESFPLTVTSAQKNPTAFYLCASQYRGARTDLNNQPQHFGDGTRLSIL.